These 13 T cell receptor beta chains were all obtained from the same sample, sequenced in a study of OX40 agonist ivuxolimab in advanced cancers. Data came from immunoSEQ multiplex PCR; TCRdb stores just in-frame clones and leaves some out. The repertoire holds more than 65,000 clones, with about 80% as singletons. Material: CD4+ or CD8+ T cells sorted from blood, obtained in a trial of the OX40 agonist ivuxolimab. The receptors were gathered from an adult with an advanced solid tumor such as melanoma, head and neck, liver or kidney cancer.

The chain combines TRBV14 with TRBJ2-7, with D possibly TRBD1 on 6 matching bases. Germline lookup yields CDR1 SGHDN and CDR2 FVKESK. CDR3 length equals 16 residues. V was pared by 5 bases and J by 4 bases, with 21 bases between. Here the CDR3 DNA reads TGTGCCAGCAGCGGATGGGCCGGGACAACCTCTTACGAGCAGTACTTC. Translating gives CASSGWAGTTSYEQYF.

The chain links TRBV2 to TRBJ2-7, with 7 bases matching TRBD1. There are 14 residues in the CDR3. CDR1 is SNHLY, CDR2 FYNNEI, per germline. The J segment lost 3 bases and the V segment lost 3 bases, leaving 5 bases of the junction unmatched. The CDR3 spells CASSEEAGGYEQYF. CDR3 nucleotide sequence: TGTGCCAGCAGTGAGGAGGCAGGGGGCTACGAGCAGTACTTC.

The chain employs TRBV18 and TRBJ2-5, with D hard to call. V lost 8 bases and J lost 4, with 14 bases in between. The CDR3 runs to 13 residues. Germline assignment: CDR1 KGHSH and CDR2 LQKENI. CDR3 loop: CASGERARETQYF. The CDR3 nucleotides are TGTGCCAGCGGAGAAAGGGCCCGAGAGACCCAGTACTTC.

The rearrangement joins TRBV7-6 to TRBJ2-2; 7 nucleotides align to TRBD2. The trim removed 3 bases at V and 8 bases at J, leaving 9 bases unmatched. In germline, CDR1 is SGHVS, CDR2 FNYEAQ. The CDR3 covers 15 residues. DNA for the CDR3: TGTGCCAGCAGCTTTCTGGCGGGAGCAGGGGGGGAGCTGTTTTTT. This codes for CASSFLAGAGGELFF.

This rearrangement joins TRBV20-1 to TRBJ1-2; unclear D gene. The germline gives CDR1 DFQATT, CDR2 SNEGSKA (reference sequence). The CDR3 has 11 residues. The CDR3 DNA reads as TGCAGCGCCGGCGGGGTTGGCGGCTACACCTTC. As protein: CSAGGVGGYTF.

As to this clone: The identical CDR3 is also encoded by other nucleotide sequences in the sample. The chain links TRBV7-3 to TRBJ1-1; a weak D match, TRBD1 (6 bases). The V end was cut by 3 bases, the J end by 2 bases, with 7 bases between. Germline CDR1 SGHTA, CDR2 FQGTGA. The CDR3 is 13 amino acids. The CDR3 nucleotides read TGTGCCAGCAGCTTGGACAGAAACACTGAAGCTTTCTTT. It is translated as CASSLDRNTEAFF.

The J gene is TRBJ2-7, the V gene TRBV30, with 7 bases fitting TRBD2. The V segment lost 1 base and the J segment 7 bases; nucleotides outside the gene matches: 10. The germline V gene has CDR1 GTSNPN and CDR2 SVGIG (reference sequence). This CDR3 region has 14 residues. CDR3 nucleotides: TGTGCCTGGAGTGGGCGCGGGACTACGGGAGAGCAGTACTTC. The encoded protein is CAWSGRGTTGEQYF.

This clone has more than one count but fewer than ten. Sequence at one end of the junction differs from germline and may be a read error. The chain employs TRBV7-9 and TRBJ1-1; D is possibly TRBD1 (6 bases). The CDR3 totals 13 residues. Germline V gene sequence: CDR1 SEHNR, CDR2 FQNEAQ (reference sequence). The CDR3 DNA reads as TGTGCCAGCAGCTTCCCCGGGACACCAGAAGTTTTCTTT. Residues: CASSFPGTPEVFF.

The rearrangement joins TRBV29-1 to TRBJ1-1; D is unclear. Trimming took off 2 bases at V and 3 bases at J, with 13 bases between the two ends. Per germline, CDR1 SQVTM and CDR2 ANQGSEA. The CDR3 has 14 residues. Here the CDR3 DNA reads TGCAGCGTTGAAACGTGGGGAGGACACACTGAAGCTTTCTTT. This encodes CSVETWGGHTEAFF.

The chain links TRBV27 to TRBJ1-4; 11 nucleotides agree with TRBD1. The germline gives CDR1 MNHEY, CDR2 SMNVEV (reference sequence). The CDR3 length is 16 residues. V lost 5 bases, J lost 8 bases, and 10 bases stayed unmatched. This chain's CDR3 is CASSTRTGGQREKLFF. CDR3 sequence (DNA): TGTGCCAGCAGTACCCGGACAGGGGGCCAGCGGGAAAAACTGTTTTTT.

This clone was detected only once. The chain carries TRBV5-6 and TRBJ1-6; D call uncertain. V lost 0 bases and J lost 7, with 14 bases in between. The CDR3 is 16 amino acids. Germline CDR1 SGHDT, CDR2 YYEEEE. The CDR3 reads CASSLGGSMGNSPLHF. CDR3 DNA: TGTGCCAGCAGCTTGGGAGGCTCAATGGGGAATTCACCCCTCCACTTT.

The chain is built from TRBV5-6 and TRBJ2-4; D unresolved. With 0 bases removed from V and 2 bases from J, the gap between germline ends came to 6 bases. CDR3 length: 14 residues. CDR1 is SGHDT, CDR2 YYEEEE, per germline. CDR3 bases: TGTGCCAGCAGCTTGGAGGGAACCAAAAACATTCAGTACTTC. Protein sequence: CASSLEGTKNIQYF.

There are a few counts of this clone. V gene TRBV19 combines with J gene TRBJ2-7; 11 bases are a match to TRBD1. The junction had 4 bases not matched to a gene; V was cut back by 1 base and J by 2 bases. The CDR3 has 16 residues. In germline, CDR1 is LNHDA, CDR2 SQIVND (reference sequence). CDR3: CASSIGRGQGAYEQYF. The CDR3 region has the DNA TGTGCCAGTAGTATAGGCCGGGGACAGGGGGCCTACGAGCAGTACTTC.